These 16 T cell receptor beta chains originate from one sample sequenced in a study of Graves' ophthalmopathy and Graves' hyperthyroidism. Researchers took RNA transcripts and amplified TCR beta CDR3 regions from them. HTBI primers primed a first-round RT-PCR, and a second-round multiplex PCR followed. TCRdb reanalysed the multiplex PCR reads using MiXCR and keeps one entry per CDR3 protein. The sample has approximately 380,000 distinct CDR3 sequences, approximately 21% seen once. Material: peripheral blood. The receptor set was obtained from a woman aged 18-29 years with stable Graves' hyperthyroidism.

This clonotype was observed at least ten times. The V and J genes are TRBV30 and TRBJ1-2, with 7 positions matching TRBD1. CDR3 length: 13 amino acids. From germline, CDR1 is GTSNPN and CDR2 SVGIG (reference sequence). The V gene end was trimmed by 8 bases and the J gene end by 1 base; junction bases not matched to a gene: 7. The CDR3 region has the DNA TGTGCCAGATCGACAGGGATTAACTATGGCTACACCTTC. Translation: CARSTGINYGYTF.

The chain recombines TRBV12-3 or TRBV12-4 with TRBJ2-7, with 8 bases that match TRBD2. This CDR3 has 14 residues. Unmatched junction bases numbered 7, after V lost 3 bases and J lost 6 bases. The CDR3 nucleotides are TGTGCCAGCAGTTTTTGCGGGAGGAGGTGCGAGCAGTACTTC. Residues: CASSFCGRRCEQYF.

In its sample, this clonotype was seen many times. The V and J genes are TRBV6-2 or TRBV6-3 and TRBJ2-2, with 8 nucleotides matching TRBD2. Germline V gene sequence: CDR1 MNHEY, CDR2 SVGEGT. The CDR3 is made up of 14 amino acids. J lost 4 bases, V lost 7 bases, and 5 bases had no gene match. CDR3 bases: TGTGCCAGCACTCCAGCGGGAGTCACCGGGGAGCTGTTTTTT. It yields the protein CASTPAGVTGELFF.

The CDR3, as DNA: TGCGCCAGCAGCCATCTAGGAGCCGGGGAGCTGTTTTTT. The encoded protein is CASSHLGAGELFF. The V call is TRBV4-1, the J call TRBJ2-2; D remains unclear. Trimming cost V 3 bases and J 6 bases, with 8 bases left between them. This CDR3 comprises 13 residues. Germline CDR1 MGHRA, CDR2 YSYEKL.

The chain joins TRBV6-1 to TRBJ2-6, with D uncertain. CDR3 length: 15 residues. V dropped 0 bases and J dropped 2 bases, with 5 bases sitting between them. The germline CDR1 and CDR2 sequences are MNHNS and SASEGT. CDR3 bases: TGTGCCAGCAGTGAAGCCGGCACTGGGGCCAACGTCCTGACTTTC. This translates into CASSEAGTGANVLTF.

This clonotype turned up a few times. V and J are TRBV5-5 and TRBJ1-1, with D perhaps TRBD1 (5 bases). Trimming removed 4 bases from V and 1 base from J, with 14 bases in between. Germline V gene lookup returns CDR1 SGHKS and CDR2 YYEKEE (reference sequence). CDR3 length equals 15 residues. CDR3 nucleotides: TGTGCCAGCAGCGACCGGGCAGGGTGGAACACTGAAGCTTTCTTT. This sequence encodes CASSDRAGWNTEAFF.

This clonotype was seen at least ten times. The CDR3 nucleotides read TGTGCCAGCAGAAAAGGATCATCGGGGGAGCAGTACTTC. Its protein is CASRKGSSGEQYF. This chain uses TRBV6-2 or TRBV6-3 with TRBJ2-7; perhaps TRBD2 as D (5 bases). This CDR3 is 13 amino acids long. Trimming cost V 6 bases and J 7 bases, with 16 bases left between them. CDR1 and CDR2 (germline): MNHEY, SVGEGT.

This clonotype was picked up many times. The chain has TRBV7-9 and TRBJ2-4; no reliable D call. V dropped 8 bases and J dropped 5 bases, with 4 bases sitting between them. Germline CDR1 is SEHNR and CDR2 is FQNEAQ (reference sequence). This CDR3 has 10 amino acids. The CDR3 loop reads CASGENIQYF. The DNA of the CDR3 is TGTGCCAGCGGAGAAAACATTCAGTACTTC. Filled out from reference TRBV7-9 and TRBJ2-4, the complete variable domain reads DTGVSQNPRHKITKRGQNVTFRCDPISEHNRLYWYRQTLGQGPEFLTYFQNEAQLEKSRLLSDRFSAERPKGSFSTLEIQRTEQGDSAMYLCASGENIQYFGAGTRLSVL.

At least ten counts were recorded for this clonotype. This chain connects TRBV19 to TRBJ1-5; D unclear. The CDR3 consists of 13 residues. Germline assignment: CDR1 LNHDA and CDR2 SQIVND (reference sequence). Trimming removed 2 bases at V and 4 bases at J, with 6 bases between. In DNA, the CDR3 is TGTGCCAGTAGTATAAGGGAGAATCAGCCCCAGCATTTT. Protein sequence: CASSIRENQPQHF. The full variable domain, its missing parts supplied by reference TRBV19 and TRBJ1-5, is DGGITQSPKYLFRKEGQNVTLSCEQNLNHDAMYWYRQDPGQGLRLIYYSQIVNDFQKGDIAEGYSVSREKKESFPLTVTSAQKNPTAFYLCASSIRENQPQHFGDGTRLSIL.

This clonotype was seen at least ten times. The CDR3 protein is CASSVGGQGNTEAFF. CDR3 DNA sequence: TGTGCCAGCAGCGTAGGAGGTCAGGGCAACACTGAAGCTTTCTTT. This rearrangement joins TRBV9 to TRBJ1-1; D perhaps matches TRBD1 (5 bases). The CDR3 is 15 residues long. Germline V gene data show CDR1 as SGDLS and CDR2 as YYNGEE. V dropped 0 bases and J dropped 2 bases, with 11 bases sitting between them.

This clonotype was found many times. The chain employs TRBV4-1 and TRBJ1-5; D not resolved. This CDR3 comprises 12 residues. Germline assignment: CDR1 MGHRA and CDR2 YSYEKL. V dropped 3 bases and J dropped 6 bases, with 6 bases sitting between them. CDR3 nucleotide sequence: TGCGCCAGCAGCCAGGCGGGTCAGCCCCAGCATTTT. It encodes CASSQAGQPQHF.

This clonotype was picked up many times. CDR3 in DNA: TGTGCCACCAGCTGGTACTCCAGGGAAGGCAATCAGCCCCAGCATTTT. Protein: CATSWYSREGNQPQHF. The chain carries TRBV24-1 and TRBJ1-5; perhaps TRBD1 as D (5 bases). Germline CDR1 is KGHDR and CDR2 is SFDVKD. V gave up 7 bases and J gave up 2 bases, with 17 bases separating them. CDR3 length equals 16 residues.

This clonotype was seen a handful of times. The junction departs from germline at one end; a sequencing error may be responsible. The CDR3 DNA sequence: TGTGCCAGCAGCTTAGAGAGGGCAGGGGGGAGCTATCAGCCTCAGCATTTT. Encoded protein: CASSLERAGGSYQPQHF. The genes are TRBV11-2 and TRBJ1-5, with TRBD1 identical over 7 bases. Per germline, CDR1 SGHAT and CDR2 FQNNGV. CDR3 size: 17 residues. Using reference TRBV11-2 and TRBJ1-5 for the parts outside the CDR3, the full variable domain is EAGVAQSPRYKIIEKRQSVAFWCNPISGHATLYWYQQILGQGPKLLIQFQNNGVVDDSQLPKDRFSAERLKGVDSTLKIQPAKLEDSAVYLCASSLERAGGSYQPQHFGDGTRLSIL.

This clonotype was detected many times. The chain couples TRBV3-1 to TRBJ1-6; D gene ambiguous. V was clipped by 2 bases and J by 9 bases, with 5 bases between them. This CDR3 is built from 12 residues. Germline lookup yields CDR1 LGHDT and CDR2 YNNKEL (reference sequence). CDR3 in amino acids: CASSQQFSPLHF. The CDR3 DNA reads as TGTGCCAGCAGCCAACAGTTTTCACCCCTCCACTTT.

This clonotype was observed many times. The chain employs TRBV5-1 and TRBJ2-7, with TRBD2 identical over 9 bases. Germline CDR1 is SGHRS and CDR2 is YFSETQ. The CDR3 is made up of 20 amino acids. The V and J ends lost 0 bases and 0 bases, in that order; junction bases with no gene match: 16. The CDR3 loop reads CASSLADGSGRKSDSYEQYF. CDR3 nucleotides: TGCGCCAGCAGCTTGGCCGACGGTAGCGGGAGAAAAAGTGACTCCTACGAGCAGTACTTC.

In DNA form, the CDR3 reads TGCAGTGCTAGAGAGGGACAGGGCCTGTTGGGGGGAGGGGCCAACGTCCTGACTTTC. This codes for CSAREGQGLLGGGANVLTF. The chain carries TRBV20-1 and TRBJ2-6; 9 bases line up with TRBD1. CDR3 length equals 19 residues. The germline V gene encodes CDR1 DFQATT and CDR2 SNEGSKA (reference sequence). J was trimmed by 4 bases and V by 0 bases; bases with no gene match: 13.